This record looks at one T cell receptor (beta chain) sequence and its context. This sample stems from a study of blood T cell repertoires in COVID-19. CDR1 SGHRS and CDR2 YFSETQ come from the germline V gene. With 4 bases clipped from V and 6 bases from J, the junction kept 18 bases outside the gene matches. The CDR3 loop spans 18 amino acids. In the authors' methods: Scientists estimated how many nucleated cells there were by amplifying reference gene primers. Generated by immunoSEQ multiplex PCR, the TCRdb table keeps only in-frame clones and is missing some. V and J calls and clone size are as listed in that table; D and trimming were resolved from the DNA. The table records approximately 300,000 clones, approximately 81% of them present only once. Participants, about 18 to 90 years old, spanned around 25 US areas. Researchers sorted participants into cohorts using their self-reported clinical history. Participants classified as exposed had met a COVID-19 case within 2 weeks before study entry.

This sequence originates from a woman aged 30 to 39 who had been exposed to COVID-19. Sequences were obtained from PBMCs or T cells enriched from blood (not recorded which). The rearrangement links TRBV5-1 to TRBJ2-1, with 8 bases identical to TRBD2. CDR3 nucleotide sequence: TGCGCCAGCAGCGGGACTTTAGCGGGGAAGTGGATACGCAATGAGCAGTTCTTC. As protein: CASSGTLAGKWIRNEQFF.